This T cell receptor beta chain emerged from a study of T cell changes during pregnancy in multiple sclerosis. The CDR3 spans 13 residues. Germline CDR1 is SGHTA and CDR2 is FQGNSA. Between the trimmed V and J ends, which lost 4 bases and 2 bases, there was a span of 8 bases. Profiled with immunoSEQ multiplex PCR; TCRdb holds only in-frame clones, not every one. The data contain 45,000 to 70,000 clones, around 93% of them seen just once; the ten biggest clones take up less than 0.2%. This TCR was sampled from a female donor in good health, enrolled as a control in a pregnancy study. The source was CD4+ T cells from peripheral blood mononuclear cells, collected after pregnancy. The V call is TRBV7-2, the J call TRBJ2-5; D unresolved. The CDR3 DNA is TGTGCCAGCAGCTCGGGTCGACAAGAGACCCAGTACTTC. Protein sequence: CASSSGRQETQYF.